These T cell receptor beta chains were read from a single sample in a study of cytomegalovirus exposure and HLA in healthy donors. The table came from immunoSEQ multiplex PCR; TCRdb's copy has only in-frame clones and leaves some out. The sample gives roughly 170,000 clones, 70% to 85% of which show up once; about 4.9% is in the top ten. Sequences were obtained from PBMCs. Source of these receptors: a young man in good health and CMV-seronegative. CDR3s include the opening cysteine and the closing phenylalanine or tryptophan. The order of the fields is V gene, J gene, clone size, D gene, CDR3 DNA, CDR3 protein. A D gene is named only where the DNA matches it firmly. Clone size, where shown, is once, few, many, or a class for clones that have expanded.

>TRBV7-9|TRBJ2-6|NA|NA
TGTGCCAGCAGCTTAGGGGCTGGGGGGGCCGGGGCCAACGTCCTGACTTTC
CASSLGAGGAGANVLTF
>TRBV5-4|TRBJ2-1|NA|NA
TGTGCCAGCAGCCCAAGCCCTAGCTCCTACAATGAGCAGTTCTTC
CASSPSPSSYNEQFF
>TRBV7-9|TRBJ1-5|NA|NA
TGTGCCAGCAGCTTCCAGGGTAATCAGCCCCAGCATTTT
CASSFQGNQPQHF
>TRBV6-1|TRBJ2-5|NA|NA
TGTGCCAGCAGTGAATACGACGGGAAAGAGACCCAGTACTTC
CASSEYDGKETQYF
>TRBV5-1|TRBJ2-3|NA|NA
TGCGCCAGCAGCTTGTTGCGGAGCACAGATACGCAGTATTTT
CASSLLRSTDTQYF
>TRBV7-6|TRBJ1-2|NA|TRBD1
TGTGCCAGCAGCTCGGGACAGCTCTCTGGCTACACCTTC
CASSSGQLSGYTF
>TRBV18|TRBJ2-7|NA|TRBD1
TGTGCCAGCTCCCCCGGGACAGGGGCCTTCTACGAGCAGTACTTC
CASSPGTGAFYEQYF
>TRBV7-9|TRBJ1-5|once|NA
TGTGCCAGCAGCTTAGGTTCGGGGGGAAATCAGCCCCAGCATTTT
CASSLGSGGNQPQHF
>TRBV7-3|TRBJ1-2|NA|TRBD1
TGTGCCAGCAGCCCTACAGGGGCGGCCTATGGCTACACCTTC
CASSPTGAAYGYTF
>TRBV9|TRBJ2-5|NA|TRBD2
TGTGCCAGCAGCGTAGGGCTAGCGGGAACCCACGACTGGATCCGAGAGACCCAGTACTTC
CASSVGLAGTHDWIRETQYF
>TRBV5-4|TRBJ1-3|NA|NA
TGTGCCAGCAGCTTGGCGGGAAGGAGGGGTTCCCTCTCTGGAAACACCATATATTTT
CASSLAGRRGSLSGNTIYF
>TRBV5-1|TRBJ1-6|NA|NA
TGCGCCAGCAGCTTGGCTGGCAGCGAGGCTGGTTCACCCCTCCACTTT
CASSLAGSEAGSPLHF
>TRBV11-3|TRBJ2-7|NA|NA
TGTGCCAGCAGCTTAGGTTACTTGAGGGAGCAGTACTTC
CASSLGYLREQYF
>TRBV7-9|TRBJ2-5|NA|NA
TGTGCCAGCAGCTTGGGGGGGCAGAGCGAGACCCAGTACTTC
CASSLGGQSETQYF
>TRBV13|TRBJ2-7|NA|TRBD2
TGTGCCAGCAGCTTAGGGTTCGGGGGGATTTACGAGCAGTACTTC
CASSLGFGGIYEQYF
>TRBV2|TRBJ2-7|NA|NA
TGTGCCAGCAGTGAAAGGGGTCAGGGGCTATTCGAGCAGTACTTC
CASSERGQGLFEQYF
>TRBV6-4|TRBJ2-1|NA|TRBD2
TGTGCCAGCAGCAGGACTAGCGGGAGCTCCTACAATGAGCAGTTCTTC
CASSRTSGSSYNEQFF
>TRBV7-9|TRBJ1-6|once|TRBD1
TGTGCCAGCAGTAACAGGGGGCGCGAACCCCTCCACTTT
CASSNRGREPLHF
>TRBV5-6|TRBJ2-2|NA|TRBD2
TGTGCCAGCAGCTTGTGGATAGCGGGGTTTTCCGGGGAGCTGTTTTTT
CASSLWIAGFSGELFF